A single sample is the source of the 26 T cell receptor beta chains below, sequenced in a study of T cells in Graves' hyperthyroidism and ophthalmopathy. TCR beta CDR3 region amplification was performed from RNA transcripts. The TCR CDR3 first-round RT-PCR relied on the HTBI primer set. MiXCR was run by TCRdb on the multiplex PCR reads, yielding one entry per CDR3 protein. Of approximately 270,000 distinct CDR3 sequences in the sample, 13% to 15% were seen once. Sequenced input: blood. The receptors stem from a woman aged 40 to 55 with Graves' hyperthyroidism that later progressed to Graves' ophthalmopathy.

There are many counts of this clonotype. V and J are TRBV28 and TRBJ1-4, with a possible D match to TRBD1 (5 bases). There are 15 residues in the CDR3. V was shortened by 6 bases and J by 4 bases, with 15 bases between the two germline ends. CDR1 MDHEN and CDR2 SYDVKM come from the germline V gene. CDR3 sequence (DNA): TGTGCCAGCAGACGCAACAGGCCTATTAATGAAAAACTGTTTTTT. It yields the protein CASRRNRPINEKLFF.

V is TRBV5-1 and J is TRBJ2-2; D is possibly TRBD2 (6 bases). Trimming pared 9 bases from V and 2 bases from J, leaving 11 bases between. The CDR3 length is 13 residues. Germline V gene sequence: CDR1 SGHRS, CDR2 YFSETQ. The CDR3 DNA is TGCGCCACCGAGGAGGGTAACACCGGGGAGCTGTTTTTT. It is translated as CATEEGNTGELFF.

The CDR3 protein is CASSLRAPRETQYF. CDR3 nucleotides: TGTGCCAGCAGCCTCCGGGCCCCTCGAGAGACCCAGTACTTC. The rearrangement joins TRBV13 to TRBJ2-5; no clear D. With 5 bases removed from V and 4 bases from J, the gap between germline ends came to 14 bases. The CDR3 is 14 residues long. Germline CDR1 is PRHDT and CDR2 is FYEKMQ (reference sequence).

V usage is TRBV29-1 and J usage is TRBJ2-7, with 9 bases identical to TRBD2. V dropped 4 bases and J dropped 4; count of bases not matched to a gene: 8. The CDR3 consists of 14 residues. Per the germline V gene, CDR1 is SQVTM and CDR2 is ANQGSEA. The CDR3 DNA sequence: TGCAGCGTTGCCCCCCTAGCGGGGTTTTACGAGCAGTACTTC. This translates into CSVAPLAGFYEQYF.

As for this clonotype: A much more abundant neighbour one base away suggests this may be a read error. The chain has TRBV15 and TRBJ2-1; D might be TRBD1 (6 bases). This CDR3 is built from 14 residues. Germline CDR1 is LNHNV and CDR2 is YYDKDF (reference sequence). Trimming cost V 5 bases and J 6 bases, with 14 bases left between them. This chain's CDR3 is CATSYQGYSNEQFF. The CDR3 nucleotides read TGTGCCACCAGCTATCAGGGGTACAGCAATGAGCAGTTCTTC. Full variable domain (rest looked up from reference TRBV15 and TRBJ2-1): DAMVIQNPRYQVTQFGKPVTLSCSQTLNHNVMYWYQQKSSQAPKLLFHYYDKDFNNEADTPDNFQSRRPNTSFCFLDIRSPGLGDTAMYLCATSYQGYSNEQFFGPGTRLTVL.

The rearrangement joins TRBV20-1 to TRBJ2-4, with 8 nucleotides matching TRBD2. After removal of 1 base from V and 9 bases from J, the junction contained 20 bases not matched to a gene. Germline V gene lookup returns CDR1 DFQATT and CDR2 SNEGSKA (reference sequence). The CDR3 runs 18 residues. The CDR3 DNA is TGCAGTGCTAGAGGGGGCCTAGCGGGCTCCTCTCGAAGAAGCATTCAGTACTTC. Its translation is CSARGGLAGSSRRSIQYF.

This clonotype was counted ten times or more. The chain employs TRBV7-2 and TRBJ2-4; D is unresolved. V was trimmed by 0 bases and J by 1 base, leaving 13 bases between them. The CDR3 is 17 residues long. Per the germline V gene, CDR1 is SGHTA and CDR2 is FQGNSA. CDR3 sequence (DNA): TGTGCCAGCAGCTTAGCTGGGCTGAGCAGGGCCAAAAACATTCAGTACTTC. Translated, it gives CASSLAGLSRAKNIQYF. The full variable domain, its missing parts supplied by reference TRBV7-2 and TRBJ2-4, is GAGVSQSPSNKVTEKGKDVELRCDPISGHTALYWYRQSLGQGLEFLIYFQGNSAPDKSGLPSDRFSAERTGGSVSTLTIQRTQQEDSAVYLCASSLAGLSRAKNIQYFGAGTRLSVL.

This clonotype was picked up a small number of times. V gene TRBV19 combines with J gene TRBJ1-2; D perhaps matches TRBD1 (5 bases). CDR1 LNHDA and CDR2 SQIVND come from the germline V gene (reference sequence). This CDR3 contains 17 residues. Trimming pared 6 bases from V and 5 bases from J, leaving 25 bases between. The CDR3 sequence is CASSFSAGGTVGYGYTF. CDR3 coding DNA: TGTGCCAGTAGCTTCAGTGCGGGGGGAACAGTTGGATATGGCTACACCTTC.

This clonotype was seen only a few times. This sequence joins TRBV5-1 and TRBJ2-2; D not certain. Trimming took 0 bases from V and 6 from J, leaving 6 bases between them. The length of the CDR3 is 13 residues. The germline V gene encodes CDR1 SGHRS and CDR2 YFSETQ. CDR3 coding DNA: TGCGCCAGCAGCTTGGGAGTAGCCGGGGAGCTGTTTTTT. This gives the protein CASSLGVAGELFF.

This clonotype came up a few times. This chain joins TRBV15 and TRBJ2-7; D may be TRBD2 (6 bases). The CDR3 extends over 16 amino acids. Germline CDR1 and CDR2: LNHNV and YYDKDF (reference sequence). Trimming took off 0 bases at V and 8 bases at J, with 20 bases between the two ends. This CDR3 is CATSRDPLVGGLKQYF. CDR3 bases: TGTGCCACCAGCAGAGATCCTTTAGTGGGAGGTTTGAAGCAGTACTTC.

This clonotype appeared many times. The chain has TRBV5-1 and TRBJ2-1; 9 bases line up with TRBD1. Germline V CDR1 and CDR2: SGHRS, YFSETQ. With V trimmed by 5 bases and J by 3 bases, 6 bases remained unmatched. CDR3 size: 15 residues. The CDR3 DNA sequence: TGCGCCAGCAGGCCGGGACAGGGATACTACAATGAGCAGTTCTTC. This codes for CASRPGQGYYNEQFF.

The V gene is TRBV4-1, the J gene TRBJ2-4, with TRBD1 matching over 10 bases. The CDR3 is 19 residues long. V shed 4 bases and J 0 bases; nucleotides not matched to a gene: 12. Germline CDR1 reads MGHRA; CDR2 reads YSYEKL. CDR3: CASSRLPGQGSLAKNIQYF. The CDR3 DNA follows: TGCGCCAGCAGCCGATTGCCGGGACAGGGGTCCTTAGCCAAAAACATTCAGTACTTC.

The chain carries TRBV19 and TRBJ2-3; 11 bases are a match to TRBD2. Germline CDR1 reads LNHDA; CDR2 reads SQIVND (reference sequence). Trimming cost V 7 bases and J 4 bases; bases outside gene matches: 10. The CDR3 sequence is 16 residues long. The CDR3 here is CASMLAGGSPSDTQYF. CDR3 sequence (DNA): TGTGCCAGTATGCTAGCGGGAGGCAGTCCGTCAGATACGCAGTATTTT. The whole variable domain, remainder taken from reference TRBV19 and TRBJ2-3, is DGGITQSPKYLFRKEGQNVTLSCEQNLNHDAMYWYRQDPGQGLRLIYYSQIVNDFQKGDIAEGYSVSREKKESFPLTVTSAQKNPTAFYLCASMLAGGSPSDTQYFGPGTRLTVL.

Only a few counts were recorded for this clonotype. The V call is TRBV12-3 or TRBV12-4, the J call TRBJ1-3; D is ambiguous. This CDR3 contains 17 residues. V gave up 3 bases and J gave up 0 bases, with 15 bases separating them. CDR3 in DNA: TGTGCCAGCAGTTTTCTGGGGAGGGAACGCTCTGGAAACACCATATATTTT. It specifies CASSFLGRERSGNTIYF.

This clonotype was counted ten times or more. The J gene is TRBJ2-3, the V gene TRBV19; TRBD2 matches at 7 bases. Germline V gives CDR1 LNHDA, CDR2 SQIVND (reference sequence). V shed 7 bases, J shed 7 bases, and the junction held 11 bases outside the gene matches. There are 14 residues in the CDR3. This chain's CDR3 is CASKTSRGSYTQYF. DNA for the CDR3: TGTGCCAGTAAAACCTCCCGCGGGAGTTATACGCAGTATTTT.

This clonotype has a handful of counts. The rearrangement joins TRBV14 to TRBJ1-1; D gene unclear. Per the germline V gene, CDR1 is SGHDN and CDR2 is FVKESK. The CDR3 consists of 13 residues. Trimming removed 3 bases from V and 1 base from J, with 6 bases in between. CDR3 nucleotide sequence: TGTGCCAGCAGCCACAGGTGGAACACTGAAGCTTTCTTT. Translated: CASSHRWNTEAFF.

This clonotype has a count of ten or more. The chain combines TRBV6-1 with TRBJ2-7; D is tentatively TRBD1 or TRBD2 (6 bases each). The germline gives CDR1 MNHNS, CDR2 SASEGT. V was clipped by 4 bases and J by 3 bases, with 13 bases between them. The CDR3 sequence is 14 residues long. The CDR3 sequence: CASSGRAGHYEQYF. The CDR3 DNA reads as TGTGCCAGCAGTGGTCGTGCGGGACACTACGAGCAGTACTTC.

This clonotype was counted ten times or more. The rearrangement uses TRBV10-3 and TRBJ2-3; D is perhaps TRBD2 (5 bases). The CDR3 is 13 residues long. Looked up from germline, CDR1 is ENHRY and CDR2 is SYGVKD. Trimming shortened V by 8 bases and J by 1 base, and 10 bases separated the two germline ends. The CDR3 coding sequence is TGTGCCATCGCCGGGCGGGGCACAGATACGCAGTATTTT. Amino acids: CAIAGRGTDTQYF.

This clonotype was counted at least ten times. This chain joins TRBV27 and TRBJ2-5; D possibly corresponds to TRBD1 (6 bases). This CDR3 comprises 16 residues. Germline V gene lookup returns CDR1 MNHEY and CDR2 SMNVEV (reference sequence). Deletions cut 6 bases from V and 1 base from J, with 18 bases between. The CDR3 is CASSMTGRGPQETQYF. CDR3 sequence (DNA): TGTGCCAGCAGCATGACAGGTCGGGGACCCCAAGAGACCCAGTACTTC.

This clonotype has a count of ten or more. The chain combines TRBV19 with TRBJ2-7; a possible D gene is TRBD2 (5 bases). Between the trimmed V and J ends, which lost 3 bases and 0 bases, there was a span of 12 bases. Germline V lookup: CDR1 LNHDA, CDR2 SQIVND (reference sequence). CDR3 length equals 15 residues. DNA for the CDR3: TGTGCCAGTAGTATTATCGGGGATTCCTCCTACGAGCAGTACTTC. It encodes CASSIIGDSSYEQYF.

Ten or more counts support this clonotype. CDR3 sequence reads: CASSLQTPTVYNEQFF. In nucleotides, the CDR3 is TGTGCCAGCAGTTTGCAAACGCCGACAGTCTACAATGAGCAGTTCTTC. The chain links TRBV6-1 to TRBJ2-1; D possibly corresponds to TRBD1 (5 bases). Germline V CDR1 and CDR2: MNHNS, SASEGT. V shed 5 bases and J shed 3 bases, with 17 bases lying between them. The CDR3 sequence is 16 residues long.

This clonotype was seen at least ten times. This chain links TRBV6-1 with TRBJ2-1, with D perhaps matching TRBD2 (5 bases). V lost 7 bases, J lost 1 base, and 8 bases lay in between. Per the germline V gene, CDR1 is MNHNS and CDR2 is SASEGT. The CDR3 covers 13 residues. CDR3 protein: CASTQRSYNEQFF. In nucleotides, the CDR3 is TGTGCCAGCACCCAGCGGTCCTACAATGAGCAGTTCTTC.

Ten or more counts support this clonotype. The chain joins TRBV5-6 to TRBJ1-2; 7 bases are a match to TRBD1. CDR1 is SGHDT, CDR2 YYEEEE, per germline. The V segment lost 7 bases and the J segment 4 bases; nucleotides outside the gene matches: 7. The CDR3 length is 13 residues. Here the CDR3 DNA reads TGTGCCAGCGGACGGACAGGCAGCTATGGCTACACCTTC. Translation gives CASGRTGSYGYTF.

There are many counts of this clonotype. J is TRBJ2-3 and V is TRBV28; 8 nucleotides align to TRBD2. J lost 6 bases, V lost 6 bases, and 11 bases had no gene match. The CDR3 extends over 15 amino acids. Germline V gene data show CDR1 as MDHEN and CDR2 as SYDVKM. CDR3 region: CASSPQREPLDTQYF. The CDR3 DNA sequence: TGTGCCAGCAGCCCCCAGCGGGAGCCGTTGGATACGCAGTATTTT. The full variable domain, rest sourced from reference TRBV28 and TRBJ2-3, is DVKVTQSSRYLVKRTGEKVFLECVQDMDHENMFWYRQDPGLGLRLIYFSYDVKMKEKGDIPEGYSVSREKKERFSLILESASTNQTSMYLCASSPQREPLDTQYFGPGTRLTVL.

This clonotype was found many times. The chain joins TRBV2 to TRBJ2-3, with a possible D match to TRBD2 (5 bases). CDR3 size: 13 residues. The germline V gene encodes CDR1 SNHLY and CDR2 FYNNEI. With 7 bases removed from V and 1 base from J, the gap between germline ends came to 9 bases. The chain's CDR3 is CASTRRGTDTQYF. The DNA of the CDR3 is TGTGCCAGCACCAGGCGGGGCACAGATACGCAGTATTTT.

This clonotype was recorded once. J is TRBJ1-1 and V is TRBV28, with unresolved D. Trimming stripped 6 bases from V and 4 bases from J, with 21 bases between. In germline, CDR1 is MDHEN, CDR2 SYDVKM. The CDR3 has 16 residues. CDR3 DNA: TGTGCCAGCAGCACCAGGAGGAAATGGATGAGCACTGAAGCTTTCTTT. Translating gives CASSTRRKWMSTEAFF.